These T cell receptor beta chains were read from a single sample in a study of cytomegalovirus exposure and HLA in healthy donors. The table came from immunoSEQ multiplex PCR; TCRdb's copy has only in-frame clones and leaves some out. In the table there are 95,000 to 150,000 clones, 50% to 65% of which are singletons. The source material was PBMCs. The receptors here all came from a man between 40 and 49 years old in good health and CMV-seropositive. Both conserved end residues are part of each CDR3. The order of the fields is V gene, D gene, clone size, J gene, CDR3 protein, CDR3 DNA. The D gene is left open where the match is weak. Only part of the rows carry a size: once, few, many, or a class if the clone is expanded.

>TRBV6-6|.|.|TRBJ2-6
CASMLYGNGANVLTF
TGTGCCAGCATGCTGTACGGGAATGGGGCCAACGTCCTGACTTTC
>TRBV5-1|TRBD1|.|TRBJ2-7
CASSPGDRSYEQYF
TGCGCCAGCAGCCCCGGGGACAGGTCCTACGAGCAGTACTTC
>TRBV15|TRBD1|.|TRBJ1-1
CATSKGAMNTEAFF
TGTGCCACCAGCAAGGGGGCGATGAACACTGAAGCTTTCTTT
>TRBV7-9|.|few|TRBJ1-1
CASSYGTLNTEAFF
TGTGCCAGCAGCTACGGGACACTGAACACTGAAGCTTTCTTT
>TRBV29-1|TRBD2|.|TRBJ2-5
CSVGSRAGGPLETQYF
TGCAGCGTTGGTAGTAGGGCGGGAGGGCCCTTGGAGACCCAGTACTTC
>TRBV11-2|TRBD2|.|TRBJ2-1
CASSLELAGDNEQFF
TGTGCCAGCAGCTTAGAACTAGCGGGGGACAATGAGCAGTTCTTC
>TRBV7-2|.|.|TRBJ1-2
CASSLGGGIYGYTF
TGTGCCAGCAGCTTAGGGGGGGGAATCTATGGCTACACCTTC
>TRBV5-1|.|few|TRBJ1-4
CASSSPEDGFGEKLFF
TGCGCCAGCAGCTCCCCCGAGGATGGTTTTGGGGAAAAACTGTTTTTT
>TRBV6-1|.|.|TRBJ2-1
CASSEALVAAYNEQFF
TGTGCCAGCAGTGAAGCGCTAGTAGCGGCCTACAATGAGCAGTTCTTC
>TRBV11-2|TRBD2|.|TRBJ2-7
CASSLGTSGSSYEQYF
TGTGCCAGCAGCTTAGGGACTAGCGGGAGCTCCTACGAGCAGTACTTC
>TRBV18|TRBD1|.|TRBJ1-2
CASSPRAGGYGYTF
TGTGCCAGCTCACCACGGGCAGGGGGCTATGGCTACACCTTC
>TRBV7-6|.|.|TRBJ1-5
CAIPLGHLSNQPQHF
TGTGCCATACCTCTGGGACACCTAAGCAATCAGCCCCAGCATTTT
>TRBV6-7|.|.|TRBJ2-3
CASTTGVSTDTQYF
TGTGCCAGCACGACGGGGGTGAGCACAGATACGCAGTATTTT
>TRBV10-3|TRBD2|.|TRBJ2-2
CAAIRGLAGDGELFF
TGTGCCGCCATTCGTGGACTAGCGGGAGACGGGGAGCTGTTTTTT
>TRBV11-2|.|.|TRBJ1-1
CASSSVRTIRGAFF
TGTGCCAGCAGCTCCGTTCGGACAATTAGGGGAGCTTTCTTT
>TRBV6-5|TRBD2|.|TRBJ2-7
CASRIAGGYEQYF
TGTGCCAGCAGGATAGCGGGGGGCTACGAGCAGTACTTC
>TRBV5-1|.|.|TRBJ2-5
CASSLGAGQETQYF
TGCGCCAGCAGCTTGGGTGCAGGTCAAGAGACCCAGTACTTC
>TRBV5-1|TRBD1|.|TRBJ2-7
CASSLEQYSRGEQYF
TGCGCCAGCAGCTTGGAGCAGTACTCCAGGGGGGAGCAGTACTTC
>TRBV6-1|.|.|TRBJ2-7
CASTDSSYEQYF
TGTGCCAGTACCGACTCCTCCTACGAGCAGTACTTC
>TRBV7-9|TRBD1|few|TRBJ1-1
CASSLGQGRTEAFF
TGTGCCAGCAGCCTAGGACAGGGGCGTACTGAAGCTTTCTTT
>TRBV5-1|.|.|TRBJ2-7
CASSLGPAEQYF
TGCGCCAGCAGCTTGGGTCCAGCGGAGCAGTACTTC
>TRBV6-5|TRBD1|.|TRBJ2-7
CASSYSGQGYYGQYF
TGTGCCAGCAGTTACTCGGGACAGGGTTACTACGGGCAGTACTTC
>TRBV9|TRBD2|.|TRBJ2-7
CASSPQAGGYYEQYF
TGTGCCAGCAGCCCCCAAGCGGGAGGGTACTACGAGCAGTACTTC
>TRBV7-7|.|few|TRBJ2-3
CASSFRCGTASTDTQYF
TGTGCTAGCAGCTTTAGGTGCGGGACAGCGAGCACAGATACGCAGTATTTT
>TRBV9|.|.|TRBJ2-7
CASSPQGGSSYEQYF
TGTGCCAGCAGCCCACAGGGGGGGAGCTCCTACGAGCAGTACTTC
>TRBV19|TRBD1|few|TRBJ2-7
CASSIFRTGTYEQYF
TGTGCCAGTAGTATATTCAGGACAGGGACCTACGAGCAGTACTTC
>TRBV5-4|.|.|TRBJ2-4
CASSIAGRTKNIQYF
TGTGCCAGCAGTATTGCCGGGAGAACGAAAAACATTCAGTACTTC
>TRBV5-1|.|.|TRBJ1-2
CASSFGSLTGDYGYTF
TGCGCCAGCAGCTTCGGGTCCCTCACAGGCGACTATGGCTACACCTTC
>TRBV9|TRBD2|.|TRBJ2-1
CASSVFHSGSSYNEQFF
TGTGCCAGCAGCGTATTTCACAGCGGGAGCTCCTACAATGAGCAGTTCTTC
>TRBV6-5|TRBD2|few|TRBJ2-7
CASRGLAGVFDF
TGTGCCAGCAGGGGGCTAGCGGGAGTTTTCGACTTC
>TRBV25-1|TRBD2|.|TRBJ2-7
CASSESGGGRYEQYF
TGTGCCAGCAGTGAATCTGGCGGGGGAAGATACGAGCAGTACTTC
>TRBV6-1|.|.|TRBJ2-5
CASSPGGRETQYF
TGTGCCAGCAGCCCCGGGGGGCGGGAGACCCAGTACTTC
>TRBV7-3|TRBD2|.|TRBJ2-1
CASSSRVSTSGEHNEQFF
TGTGCCAGCAGCTCCCGCGTCTCGACTAGCGGGGAACACAATGAGCAGTTCTTC
>TRBV20-1|.|.|TRBJ1-2
CSALMDYGYTF
TGCAGTGCTCTAATGGACTATGGCTACACCTTC
>TRBV4-2|.|.|TRBJ2-6
CASSRGVPGANVLTF
TGTGCCAGCAGCCGGGGGGTTCCTGGGGCCAACGTCCTGACTTTC
>TRBV5-1|TRBD1|few|TRBJ1-1
CASSLGRQGAGEAFF
TGCGCCAGCAGCTTGGGTCGACAGGGGGCAGGTGAAGCTTTCTTT
>TRBV2|.|.|TRBJ1-6
CASSEVANSPLHF
TGTGCCAGCAGTGAAGTGGCTAATTCACCCCTCCACTTT
>TRBV11-3|TRBD2|.|TRBJ2-2
CASSLDRGGSWYTGELFF
TGTGCCAGCAGCTTAGATCGCGGCGGGAGTTGGTACACCGGGGAGCTGTTTTTT
>TRBV4-1|.|.|TRBJ1-1
CASSQDMTVTPQTEAFF
TGCGCCAGCAGCCAAGATATGACAGTCACTCCTCAGACTGAAGCTTTCTTT
>TRBV7-9|.|.|TRBJ2-3
CASSSITDTQYF
TGTGCCAGCAGCTCCATCACAGATACGCAGTATTTT
>TRBV5-1|.|.|TRBJ2-2
CASSFDISTGELFF
TGCGCCAGCAGCTTCGACATTTCCACCGGGGAGCTGTTTTTT
>TRBV20-1|.|.|TRBJ2-3
CSGILTDTQYF
TGCAGTGGCATACTCACAGATACGCAGTATTTT
>TRBV30|.|few|TRBJ1-6
CAWSSDNSPLHF
TGTGCCTGGTCGTCCGATAATTCACCCCTCCACTTT
>TRBV7-2|.|few|TRBJ1-5
CASSLEREQPQHF
TGTGCCAGCAGCCTCGAGAGGGAGCAGCCCCAGCATTTT
>TRBV5-1|TRBD1|.|TRBJ1-6
CASSQGQGNSPLHF
TGCGCCAGCAGCCAGGGACAGGGAAATTCACCCCTCCACTTT
>TRBV27|TRBD1|few|TRBJ1-1
CASSSNRGPEAFF
TGTGCCAGCAGTTCAAACAGGGGCCCCGAAGCTTTCTTT